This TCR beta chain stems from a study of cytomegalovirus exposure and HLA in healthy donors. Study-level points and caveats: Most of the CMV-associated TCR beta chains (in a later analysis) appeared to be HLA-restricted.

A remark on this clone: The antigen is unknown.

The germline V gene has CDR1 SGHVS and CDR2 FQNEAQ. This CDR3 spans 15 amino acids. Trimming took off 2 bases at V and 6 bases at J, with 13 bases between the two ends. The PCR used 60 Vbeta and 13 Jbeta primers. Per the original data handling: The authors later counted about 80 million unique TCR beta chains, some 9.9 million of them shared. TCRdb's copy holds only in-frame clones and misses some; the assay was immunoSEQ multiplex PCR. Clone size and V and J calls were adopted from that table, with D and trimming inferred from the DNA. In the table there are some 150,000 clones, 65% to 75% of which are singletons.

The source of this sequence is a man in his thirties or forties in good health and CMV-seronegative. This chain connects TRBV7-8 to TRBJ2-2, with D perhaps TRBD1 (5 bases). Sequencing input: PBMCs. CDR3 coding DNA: TGTGCCAGCAGCTTATCCTTACAGGAACCCGGGGAGCTGTTTTTT. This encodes CASSLSLQEPGELFF.